The clone carrying this T cell receptor (beta chain) was seen more than once but under ten times. Its antigen is still unknown. An overlapping HIV-1 Gag peptide pool stimulated these cells at approximately 0.91 ug/peptide/mL. CD40L/CD69 double-negative CD45RO-high memory CD4+ T cells were collected. This sample was included in a study of persistence of HIV-infected CD4 T cells. About the research overall: The sample holds CD4+ T cells responsive to CMV or HIV-1 Gag.

This was the immunoSEQ version 4 assay in survey mode. Assay used: immunoSEQ multiplex PCR; TCRdb lists only in-frame clones, some missing. The sample contains around 30,000 clones, 75% to 85% of which appear only once. Study-level results: Antigen-responding cells were enriched for degenerate expanded CDR3beta sequences.

This TCR derives from an adult woman with HIV who was CMV-seropositive. Here the sequenced sample was CD4+ T cells sorted from PBMCs after roughly 20-hour stimulation, taken from a patient who received antiretroviral therapy.

CDR3 sequence (DNA): TGTGCCAGCAGCGGAGGTAGGGGGACCAACGTCCTGACTTTC. As protein: CASSGGRGTNVLTF. The chain carries TRBV7-2 and TRBJ2-6, with D maybe TRBD1 (6 bases). The germline CDR1 and CDR2 sequences are SGHTA and FQGNSA. The CDR3 has 14 residues. Trimming removed 5 bases from V and 8 bases from J, with 13 bases in between. Looking up the rest from reference TRBV7-2 and TRBJ2-6 gives the full variable domain: GAGVSQSPSNKVTEKGKDVELRCDPISGHTALYWYRQSLGQGLEFLIYFQGNSAPDKSGLPSDRFSAERTGGSVSTLTIQRTQQEDSAVYLCASSGGRGTNVLTFGAGSRLTVL.